This T cell receptor (beta chain) was captured in a study of cytomegalovirus exposure and HLA in healthy donors. Study observations and caveats: Later on, an analysis found that several of the most significant clusters appeared to be linked to common viral pathogens, which included parvovirus B19. Within a later analysis, the majority of CMV-associated TCR beta chains appeared HLA-restricted.

Notes on this clone: Its cognate antigen is unknown.

Researchers ran the PCR with 60 Vbeta and 13 Jbeta primers. Profiling relied on immunoSEQ multiplex PCR, and the TCRdb table lists in-frame clones only, not all of them. This sample carries 170,000 or so clones, more than 80% of them seen once, and the ten largest clones take around 5%. V dropped 5 bases and J dropped 10 bases, with 9 bases sitting between them. In germline, CDR1 is SNHLY, CDR2 FYNNEI. The CDR3 contains 12 residues. The sample was PBMCs. The J gene is TRBJ1-6, the V gene TRBV2; TRBD1 might be the D (6 bases). This sequence originates from a man younger than 35 in good health and CMV-seronegative. The CDR3, as DNA: TGTGCCAGCAGTCACAGGGCGTCACCCCTCCACTTT. This encodes CASSHRASPLHF.